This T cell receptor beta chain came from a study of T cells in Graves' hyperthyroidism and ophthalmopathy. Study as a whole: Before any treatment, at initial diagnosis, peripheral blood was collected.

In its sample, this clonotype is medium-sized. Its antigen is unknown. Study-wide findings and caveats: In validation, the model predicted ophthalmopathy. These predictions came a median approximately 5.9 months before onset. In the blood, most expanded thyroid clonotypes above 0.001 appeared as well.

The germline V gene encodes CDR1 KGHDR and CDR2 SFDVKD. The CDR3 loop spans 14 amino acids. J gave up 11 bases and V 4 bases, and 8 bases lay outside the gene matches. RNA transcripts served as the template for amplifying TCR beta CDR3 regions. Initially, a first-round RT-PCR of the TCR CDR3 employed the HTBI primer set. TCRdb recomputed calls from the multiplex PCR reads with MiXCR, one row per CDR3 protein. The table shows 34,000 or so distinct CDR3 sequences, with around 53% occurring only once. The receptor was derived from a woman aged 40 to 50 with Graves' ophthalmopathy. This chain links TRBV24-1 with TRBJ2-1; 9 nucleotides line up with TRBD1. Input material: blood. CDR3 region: CATSDGQGRGKQFF. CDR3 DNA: TGTGCCACCAGTGACGGACAGGGGAGGGGTAAGCAGTTCTTC.